This T cell receptor beta chain was sequenced for a study of cytotoxic CD8 clonotypes in ibrutinib-treated CLL. Overall study: 11 relapsed/refractory, about 14 treatment-naive; some 17 IGHV unmutated. Response samples followed a median around 11 months of treatment, range 6 to 36.

The protocol was immunoSEQ multiplex PCR, while the TCRdb copy is restricted to in-frame clones and leaves out a portion. This sample yields about 120,000 clones, of which 58% are seen a single time; 37% belongs to the top ten. Study-wide findings and caveats: A rise in clonality was seen at ibrutinib response, and a fall back toward baseline was seen at progression.

The CDR3 has 15 amino acids. CDR1 is SGHVS and CDR2 is FNYEAQ in the germline V gene. The V gene lost 2 bases and the J gene lost 2 bases, with 13 bases spanning the gap. Points on this clone: Its antigen is still unknown.

This clonotype originated in a human donor with chronic lymphocytic leukemia. This chain joins TRBV7-6 and TRBJ2-7, with D maybe TRBD2 (7 bases). This material consisted of PBMCs, taken after 24 months of ibrutinib treatment. The CDR3, as DNA: TGTGCCAGCAGCTTATACAGGGAGGGTGCCTACGAGCAGTACTTC. Translated: CASSLYREGAYEQYF.